The sequence of this T cell receptor (beta chain) was determined in a study of shared clonotypes between healthy human individuals. Clones were sequenced by immunoSEQ multiplex PCR, and TCRdb holds only the in-frame ones, with some missing. The sample lists about 2.4 million clones, around nine tenths seen once, with over 0.12% in the top ten. The V gene lost 1 base and the J gene lost 2 bases, with 13 bases spanning the gap. From germline, CDR1 is SEHNR and CDR2 FQNEAQ (reference sequence). This CDR3 has 16 residues. V gene TRBV7-9 combines with J gene TRBJ2-3, with D possibly being TRBD1 or TRBD2 (5 bases each). The sequencing input was naive CD4+ T cells sorted from blood. Indicated subset: CD45RA+ positively selected. This clonotype was sampled from a man aged 18 to 29 in good health. This CDR3 is CASSLGGLSNTDTQYF. The CDR3 nucleotides read TGTGCCAGCAGCTTAGGGGGGTTGTCGAACACAGATACGCAGTATTTT.